This T cell receptor beta chain was recovered during a study of T cells in women clearing cervical HPV infection. Sequencing used immunoSEQ multiplex PCR; TCRdb keeps in-frame clones, though not all of them. Its table lists around 24,000 clones. With regard to this clone: The missing CDR3 end, 3 residues past where the read stops, is filled in from the germline J gene.

CDR1 is SGHNT, CDR2 YYREEE, per germline (reference sequence). CDR3 length: 13 residues. V dropped 7 bases and J dropped 8; count of bases not matched to a gene: 2. Dot-blot hybridization genotyped cervical HPV amplified with MY09/MY11 PCR. This chain uses TRBV5-4 with TRBJ1-6, with TRBD1 matching 11 bases. The receptor comes from a woman aged 18 to 75 with a cervical HPV16 infection that either progressed to CIN3+ or cleared (not recorded which). The sequenced sample was blood buffy coat. The sequenced part of the CDR3 DNA is TGTGCCAGCCAGGGACAGGGGGATTCACCC. It specifies CASQGQGDSP. Given in full, the CDR3 is CASQGQGDSPLHF.